This TCR beta chain came from a study of PD-1 blockade in classical Hodgkin lymphoma. Study-wide findings and caveats: The origin of the repertoire differences remains undefined, with disease activity or prior therapy as possible causes. CD4+ but not CD8+ TCR diversity rose significantly by C4D1.

There was relapse after autologous stem cell transplantation in every patient, and there was variation in brentuximab vedotin exposure. About this clone itself: Its antigen is unknown.

This CDR3 comprises 14 residues. With 4 bases removed from V and 3 bases from J, the gap between germline ends came to 10 bases. Germline lookup yields CDR1 MGHRA and CDR2 YSYEKL. Measured with immunoSEQ multiplex PCR; TCRdb has only the in-frame clones, and not every one. This sample has about 4,200 clones, with roughly 78% found just once. This sequence originates from a human donor with classical Hodgkin lymphoma. The source was peripheral blood mononuclear cells (PBMCs), collected at baseline. The chain is built from TRBV4-1 and TRBJ1-3, with a possible D match to TRBD1 (5 bases). CDR3 DNA sequence: TGCGCCAGCAGCCCGGCGGGGGTTGGAAACACCATATATTTT. Its protein is CASSPAGVGNTIYF.